A single sample is the source of the 27 T cell receptor beta chains below, sequenced in a study of blood T cell repertoires in COVID-19. TCRdb's table, derived via immunoSEQ multiplex PCR, lists solely in-frame clones and lacks some. The data hold roughly 99,000 clones, with 81% observed a single time. The sample taken for sequencing was peripheral blood. The receptor source for this set is a woman older than 75 with acute or convalescent COVID-19.

With regard to this clone: Within the sample, other DNA sequences also encode this same CDR3. V is TRBV19 and J is TRBJ1-5, with 7 bases matching TRBD1. Trimming cost V 6 bases and J 2 bases; bases outside gene matches: 7. Germline values: CDR1 LNHDA, CDR2 SQIVND (reference sequence). CDR3 length: 15 amino acids. CDR3 DNA sequence: TGTGCCAGTAGGACAGGGACCGGGGGCAATCAGCCCCAGCATTTT. This translates into CASRTGTGGNQPQHF.

There are a few counts of this clone. The V call is TRBV15, the J call TRBJ1-2; the D gene is possibly TRBD1 (5 bases). V was shortened by 0 bases and J by 1 base, with 12 bases between the two germline ends. The CDR3 is 16 residues long. Germline-derived CDR1 and CDR2 are LNHNV and YYDKDF (reference sequence). CDR3 coding DNA: TGTGCCACCAGCAGAGATTACACAGGAAGTAACTATGGCTACACCTTC. Residues: CATSRDYTGSNYGYTF. Looking up the rest from reference TRBV15 and TRBJ1-2 gives the full variable domain: DAMVIQNPRYQVTQFGKPVTLSCSQTLNHNVMYWYQQKSSQAPKLLFHYYDKDFNNEADTPDNFQSRRPNTSFCFLDIRSPGLGDTAMYLCATSRDYTGSNYGYTFGSGTRLTVV.

The chain uses TRBV11-2 and TRBJ1-1; D call uncertain. The germline V gene has CDR1 SGHAT and CDR2 FQNNGV. This CDR3 contains 13 residues. V was trimmed by 0 bases and J by 5 bases, leaving 7 bases between them. CDR3 amino acids: CASSLDPGTEAFF. In nucleotides, the CDR3 is TGTGCCAGCAGCTTAGATCCGGGAACTGAAGCTTTCTTT.

This chain joins TRBV3-1 (or the pseudogene TRBV3-2) and TRBJ1-6; D may be TRBD1 (5 bases). The CDR3 sequence is 15 residues long. In germline, CDR1 is LGHDT, CDR2 YNNKEL (reference sequence). V was trimmed by 1 base and J by 5 bases, leaving 9 bases between them. The CDR3 bases are TGTGCCAGCAGCCAAGGGGTAGGGGATAATTCACCCCTCCACTTT. It is translated as CASSQGVGDNSPLHF.

The rearrangement links TRBV28 to TRBJ1-5; D gene uncertain. This CDR3 contains 16 residues. Germline V gene lookup returns CDR1 MDHEN and CDR2 SYDVKM. V was pared by 3 bases and J by 4 bases, with 16 bases between. Here the CDR3 reads CASSFVAGIGNQPQHF. As DNA, the CDR3 is TGTGCCAGCAGTTTCGTGGCGGGGATTGGGAATCAGCCCCAGCATTTT.

The V and J genes are TRBV5-1 and TRBJ2-3; TRBD1 matches 7 bases. The CDR3 loop spans 16 amino acids. Unmatched junction bases numbered 8, after V lost 4 bases and J lost 0 bases. Germline CDR1 reads SGHRS; CDR2 reads YFSETQ. The CDR3 region is CASSRIPGQSTDTQYF. The CDR3 DNA sequence: TGCGCCAGCAGCCGTATCCCGGGACAGAGCACAGATACGCAGTATTTT.

V and J are TRBV5-8 and TRBJ2-2; possible D gene TRBD1, 5 bases. The germline V and J ends were trimmed by 0 bases and 2 bases, with 8 bases remaining between them. Germline V gene sequence: CDR1 SGHTS, CDR2 YDEGEE. This CDR3 contains 15 residues. CDR3 residues: CASSLGQINTGELFF. CDR3 in DNA: TGTGCCAGCAGCTTGGGACAGATAAACACCGGGGAGCTGTTTTTT.

The J gene is TRBJ2-3, the V gene TRBV19; TRBD2 might be the D (5 bases). CDR1 LNHDA and CDR2 SQIVND come from the germline V gene (reference sequence). Trimming left V 4 bases short and J 2 bases short, with 19 bases between. The CDR3 is 17 residues long. The CDR3 protein is CASSKTKRALFTDTQYF. As DNA, the CDR3 is TGTGCCAGTAGTAAAACTAAGAGGGCCTTGTTCACAGATACGCAGTATTTT.

This sequence joins TRBV6-2 or TRBV6-3 and TRBJ2-3; weak D call: TRBD2 (5 bases). Trimming cost V 2 bases and J 0 bases, with 18 bases left between them. CDR1 is MNHEY, CDR2 SVGEGT, per germline. This CDR3 has 18 residues. CDR3 region: CASSYTVGAAPSTDTQYF. CDR3 DNA sequence: TGTGCCAGCAGTTACACGGTCGGAGCGGCCCCTAGCACAGATACGCAGTATTTT.

The chain couples TRBV2 to TRBJ1-2; 8 bases line up with TRBD1. V lost 4 bases to trimming and J lost 2 bases; unmatched junction nucleotides: 3. The V gene's germline CDR1 is SNHLY and CDR2 FYNNEI. The CDR3 loop spans 14 amino acids. The CDR3 loop is CASSVQGGNYGYTF. The CDR3 nucleotides read TGTGCCAGCAGTGTACAGGGGGGAAACTATGGCTACACCTTC.

The gene calls are TRBV5-1 and TRBJ2-5, with 14 bases identical to TRBD2. The V gene end was trimmed by 4 bases and the J gene end by 2 bases; junction bases not matched to a gene: 4. CDR3 size: 16 residues. Germline CDR1 is SGHRS and CDR2 is YFSETQ. The CDR3: CASSPRTSGGQETQYF. CDR3 bases: TGCGCCAGCAGCCCAAGGACTAGCGGGGGGCAAGAGACCCAGTACTTC.

The chain uses TRBV5-5 and TRBJ2-2; 9 bases are shared with TRBD2. The CDR3 length is 17 residues. The J segment lost 4 bases and the V segment lost 4 bases, leaving 11 bases of the junction unmatched. Germline loops: CDR1 SGHKS, CDR2 YYEKEE (reference sequence). CDR3 sequence (DNA): TGTGCCAGCAGCCCCGGGGCGGGGGGGCCTATCACCGGGGAGCTGTTTTTT. It translates to CASSPGAGGPITGELFF.

V gene TRBV5-1 combines with J gene TRBJ2-2; 7 positions agree with TRBD1. This CDR3 region has 17 residues. Trimming took 2 bases from V and 6 from J; bases not matched to a gene: 13. The germline gives CDR1 SGHRS, CDR2 YFSETQ. The CDR3: CASSLEQGSRSAGELFF. CDR3 nucleotides: TGCGCCAGCAGCTTAGAACAGGGGAGTAGGAGTGCCGGGGAGCTGTTTTTT.

The chain links TRBV20-1 to TRBJ1-5; a possible D gene is TRBD1 (6 bases). Deletions cut 3 bases from V and 3 bases from J, with 12 bases between. The CDR3 is 14 amino acids. CDR1 and CDR2 (germline): DFQATT, SNEGSKA (reference sequence). The CDR3 protein is CSASFRTDNQPQHF. DNA for the CDR3: TGCAGTGCTAGTTTTAGGACAGACAATCAGCCCCAGCATTTT.

The chain uses TRBV6-1 and TRBJ2-3; D is ambiguous. Trimming removed 3 bases from V and 1 base from J, with 11 bases in between. The CDR3 is 15 amino acids. From germline, CDR1 is MNHNS and CDR2 SASEGT. CDR3 sequence (DNA): TGTGCCAGCAGTGAGTCCTTCAGCGGCACAGATACGCAGTATTTT. Translating it yields CASSESFSGTDTQYF.

The chain has TRBV29-1 and TRBJ2-3; D is unresolved. CDR1 is SQVTM, CDR2 ANQGSEA, per germline. V shed 7 bases and J shed 0 bases, with 8 bases lying between them. This CDR3 has 12 residues. The chain's CDR3 is CSGSLSTDTQYF. In nucleotides, the CDR3 is TGCAGCGGGTCACTTAGCACAGATACGCAGTATTTT.

The chain carries TRBV6-2 or TRBV6-3 and TRBJ2-1, with 8 bases aligning to TRBD2. The CDR3 totals 15 residues. The V and J ends lost 0 bases and 9 bases, in that order; junction bases with no gene match: 7. Germline CDR1 and CDR2: MNHEY and SVGEGT. CDR3: CASSYSSGGEGEQFF. The CDR3 nucleotides read TGTGCCAGCAGTTACTCCAGCGGGGGCGAGGGTGAGCAGTTCTTC.

This chain connects TRBV5-1 to TRBJ2-2, with 7 bases aligning to TRBD1. Losses at the gene ends were 5 bases for V and 4 bases for J; bases not matched to a gene: 8. CDR1 and CDR2 (germline): SGHRS, YFSETQ. The CDR3 is made up of 15 amino acids. Written as DNA, the CDR3 is TGCGCCAGCAGAAGGGACAGCTCCTCCACCGGGGAGCTGTTTTTT. Translated, it gives CASRRDSSSTGELFF. The variable domain in full, completed from reference TRBV5-1 and TRBJ2-2, reads KAGVTQTPRYLIKTRGQQVTLSCSPISGHRSVSWYQQTPGQGLQFLFEYFSETQRNKGNFPGRFSGRQFSNSRSEMNVSTLELGDSALYLCASRRDSSSTGELFFGEGSRLTVL.

The gene calls are TRBV12-3 or TRBV12-4 and TRBJ1-2, with 10 bases lining up with TRBD1. The CDR3 length is 13 residues. The V gene end was trimmed by 4 bases and the J gene end by 9 bases; junction bases not matched to a gene: 5. For the CDR3, the DNA is TGTGCCAGCAGTTATGACAGGGGGCGAAGCTACACCTTC. Translated, it gives CASSYDRGRSYTF.

This sequence joins TRBV9 and TRBJ1-5; D gene uncertain. Germline-derived CDR1 and CDR2 are SGDLS and YYNGEE. The V end lost 0 bases, the J end lost 1 base, and 14 bases lay between the germline ends. The CDR3 runs to 17 residues. CDR3 in DNA: TGTGCCAGCAGCGTAGACAGCCGAAGGTTCAGCAATCAGCCCCAGCATTTT. It translates to CASSVDSRRFSNQPQHF.

This chain links TRBV28 with TRBJ1-4; D is ambiguous. The CDR3 consists of 16 residues. Germline V CDR1 and CDR2: MDHEN, SYDVKM. Between the trimmed V and J ends, which lost 5 bases and 2 bases, there was a span of 15 bases. The CDR3 here is CASSPVSGRTNEKLFF. The CDR3 nucleotides are TGTGCCAGCAGTCCCGTATCGGGGAGGACTAATGAAAAACTGTTTTTT.

CDR3 coding DNA: TGTGCCAGCAGCCCCTCCTCCGGGACAGGGGGAAATTCACCCCTCCACTTT. The encoded protein is CASSPSSGTGGNSPLHF. The gene calls are TRBV7-2 and TRBJ1-6; 11 bases match TRBD1. CDR3 length equals 17 residues. The V segment lost 5 bases and the J segment 7 bases; nucleotides outside the gene matches: 10. Germline values: CDR1 SGHTA, CDR2 FQGNSA.

This clone was detected once. The CDR3 region has the DNA TGTGCCAGCAGTGCAGGGTGGATGATGTCTGGAAACACCATATATTTT. This sequence encodes CASSAGWMMSGNTIYF. The gene calls are TRBV2 and TRBJ1-3, with D possibly matching TRBD1 (5 bases). V lost 4 bases, J lost 1 base, and 14 bases lay in between. Germline CDR1 reads SNHLY; CDR2 reads FYNNEI. The CDR3 has 16 amino acids.

V usage is TRBV3-1 (or the pseudogene TRBV3-2) and J usage is TRBJ1-2, with 7 bases lining up with TRBD1. There are 17 residues in the CDR3. V gave up 0 bases and J gave up 4 bases; unmatched junction bases: 11. The germline gives CDR1 LGHDT, CDR2 YNNKEL (reference sequence). The DNA of the CDR3 is TGTGCCAGCAGCCAAGATCTCGGGACAGTCTTGTCCTATGGCTACACCTTC. Encoded protein: CASSQDLGTVLSYGYTF.

By share, this clone ranks as medium-sized. The rearrangement links TRBV7-6 to TRBJ1-4; D possibly corresponds to TRBD1 (6 bases). The CDR3 length is 15 residues. Trimming took off 2 bases at V and 0 bases at J, with 7 bases between the two ends. Germline V gives CDR1 SGHVS, CDR2 FNYEAQ. CDR3 protein: CASSLQGSTNEKLFF. The CDR3 DNA reads as TGTGCCAGCAGCTTACAGGGGTCAACTAATGAAAAACTGTTTTTT.

The table lists this clone with a few counts. The chain has TRBV6-5 and TRBJ2-3; 10 bases are a match to TRBD2. Germline V lookup: CDR1 MNHEY, CDR2 SVGAGI. Unmatched junction bases numbered 1, after V lost 5 bases and J lost 2 bases. The CDR3 covers 14 residues. CDR3 amino acids: CASSSGGATDTQYF. CDR3 DNA sequence: TGTGCCAGCAGTAGCGGGGGGGCCACAGATACGCAGTATTTT.

The chain carries TRBV6-1 and TRBJ2-3; TRBD2 is a possible D gene (6 bases). This CDR3 has 15 residues. CDR1 is MNHNS, CDR2 SASEGT, per germline. V lost 1 base and J 1 base, leaving 9 bases between the germline ends. CDR3 nucleotide sequence: TGTGCCAGCAGTGAAGGTTGGGGGGGCACAGATACGCAGTATTTT. Amino acids: CASSEGWGGTDTQYF.